Below are 15 T cell receptor beta chains sequenced from a single sample in a study of CD8+CD57+ T cells in acquired aplastic anemia. TCR beta VDJ combinations and CDR3 sequences were profiled from genomic DNA. MiXCR was run by TCRdb on the reads, yielding one entry per CDR3 protein. The top ten hold about 43% of the sample, which has 150,000 to 200,000 distinct CDR3 sequences, under 70% seen once. Sample: sorted CD4+, CD8+, or CD8+CD57+ T cells (not recorded which) from PBMCs. These receptors originate from a human donor with severe aplastic anemia or a healthy control (not recorded which).

The sample holds many counts of this clonotype. For the CDR3, the DNA is TGTGCCAGCAGTTTAGACCCAGGACAGGGCCCAGATACGCAGTATTTT. This codes for CASSLDPGQGPDTQYF. This chain links TRBV12-3 or TRBV12-4 with TRBJ2-3; 8 bases fit TRBD1. This CDR3 is 16 amino acids long. With V trimmed by 1 base and J by 4 bases, 7 bases remained unmatched.

The J gene is TRBJ2-7, the V gene TRBV7-9, with 9 bases aligning to TRBD2. CDR1 is SEHNR, CDR2 FQNEAQ, per germline (reference sequence). The CDR3 sequence is 15 residues long. V trimming: 1 base; J trimming: 3 bases; junction bases outside the gene matches: 4. The CDR3 loop is CASSLGLAGHYEQYF. The CDR3 coding sequence is TGTGCCAGCAGCTTAGGCCTAGCGGGGCACTACGAGCAGTACTTC.

V gene TRBV10-3 combines with J gene TRBJ2-3; 8 bases map to TRBD2. Germline CDR1 is ENHRY and CDR2 is SYGVKD. Trimming took 9 bases from V and 2 from J; bases not matched to a gene: 10. The CDR3 consists of 15 residues. This CDR3 reads CAIRALAGITDTQYF. The CDR3 nucleotides read TGTGCCATTCGGGCTTTAGCGGGGATCACAGATACGCAGTATTTT.

J is TRBJ2-3 and V is TRBV10-3; 8 bases are shared with TRBD2. Germline CDR1 reads ENHRY; CDR2 reads SYGVKD. The CDR3 is 14 amino acids. Germline trimming cut 6 bases from V and 2 bases from J; bases unmatched to any gene: 4. The CDR3 bases are TGTGCCATCAGCCAGCGGGGGTTCACAGATACGCAGTATTTT. It translates to CAISQRGFTDTQYF.

The chain recombines TRBV19 with TRBJ1-3; TRBD1 is a possible D gene (6 bases). Germline V CDR1 and CDR2: LNHDA, SQIVND (reference sequence). Trimming cost V 7 bases and J 0 bases, with 16 bases left between them. This CDR3 has 16 amino acids. As DNA, the CDR3 is TGTGCCAGTACCGGACGGACAGTCAGCTCTGGAAACACCATATATTTT. Residues: CASTGRTVSSGNTIYF.

The chain recombines TRBV6-5 with TRBJ1-1, with 7 bases lining up with TRBD1. CDR3 length: 15 residues. Unmatched junction bases numbered 5, after V lost 0 bases and J lost 4 bases. CDR1 is MNHEY, CDR2 SVGAGI, per germline. CDR3 DNA sequence: TGTGCCAGCAGTTACTCGATTTCAGGGGGCACTGAAGCTTTCTTT. Translating gives CASSYSISGGTEAFF.

CDR3 sequence reads: CSASPPTSGPAEQFF. The DNA for the CDR3 is TGCAGTGCTAGTCCCCCTACTAGCGGACCTGCAGAGCAGTTCTTC. The V gene is TRBV20-1, the J gene TRBJ2-1; 8 bases line up with TRBD2. The CDR3 runs 15 residues. V lost 3 bases and J lost 10; bases outside the gene matches: 14. Germline values: CDR1 DFQATT, CDR2 SNEGSKA (reference sequence).

Only a few counts were recorded for this clonotype. The genes are TRBV24-1 and TRBJ1-5; D call uncertain. Germline V gene lookup returns CDR1 KGHDR and CDR2 SFDVKD. This CDR3 comprises 12 residues. Deletions cut 3 bases from V and 8 bases from J, with 7 bases between. CDR3 DNA sequence: TGTGCCACCAGTGATGGGTCGGAGCCCCAGCATTTT. Translated: CATSDGSEPQHF.

The chain joins TRBV9 to TRBJ2-7; TRBD2 matches 9 bases. In germline, CDR1 is SGDLS, CDR2 YYNGEE. After removal of 4 bases from V and 6 bases from J, the junction contained 11 bases not matched to a gene. The CDR3 loop spans 15 amino acids. The CDR3: CASSPRGREGFEQYF. The CDR3 nucleotides read TGTGCCAGCAGCCCCCGGGGGCGGGAGGGCTTCGAGCAGTACTTC.

This clonotype was picked up a small number of times. The DNA for the CDR3 is TGTGCCACCGCGACAGGGGACCTCCAAGAGACCCAGTACTTC. Protein sequence: CATATGDLQETQYF. The gene calls are TRBV19 and TRBJ2-5, with 8 nucleotides matching TRBD1. V gave up 10 bases and J gave up 1 base; unmatched junction bases: 8. CDR1 is LNHDA, CDR2 SQIVND, per germline (reference sequence). This CDR3 is built from 14 residues.

The CDR3 DNA reads as TGCAGTGCTAGAGATCGAGAAGGACCAGATACGCAGTATTTT. It encodes CSARDREGPDTQYF. V and J are TRBV20-1 and TRBJ2-3; D ambiguous. The CDR3 contains 14 residues. V dropped 0 bases and J dropped 4 bases, with 11 bases sitting between them. Germline V CDR1 and CDR2: DFQATT, SNEGSKA (reference sequence).

The J gene is TRBJ2-2, the V gene TRBV19; 7 nucleotides agree with TRBD1. CDR3 length: 14 residues. The J segment lost 5 bases and the V segment lost 5 bases, leaving 5 bases of the junction unmatched. Germline values: CDR1 LNHDA, CDR2 SQIVND (reference sequence). In DNA, the CDR3 is TGTGCCAGTAGTGGGGACAGACTAACCGGGGAGCTGTTTTTT. Translating gives CASSGDRLTGELFF. Together with reference TRBV19 and TRBJ2-2, the CDR3 gives the full variable domain: DGGITQSPKYLFRKEGQNVTLSCEQNLNHDAMYWYRQDPGQGLRLIYYSQIVNDFQKGDIAEGYSVSREKKESFPLTVTSAQKNPTAFYLCASSGDRLTGELFFGEGSRLTVL.

This rearrangement joins TRBV20-1 to TRBJ2-7; 14 bases fit TRBD2. Per the germline V gene, CDR1 is DFQATT and CDR2 is SNEGSKA (reference sequence). The J segment lost 1 base and the V segment lost 3 bases, leaving 2 bases of the junction unmatched. This CDR3 contains 15 residues. CDR3 bases: TGCAGTGCTAGGACTAGCGGGGGGGGATCCTACGAGCAGTACTTC. Its protein product is CSARTSGGGSYEQYF.

V and J are TRBV29-1 and TRBJ2-7, with 9 nucleotides matching TRBD2. CDR1 and CDR2 (germline): SQVTM, ANQGSEA. V lost 4 bases, J lost 2 bases, and 3 bases stayed unmatched. The CDR3 is 13 residues long. CDR3 sequence (DNA): TGCAGCGTTGTGCCTAGCGGGACCTACGAGCAGTACTTC. It yields the protein CSVVPSGTYEQYF.

As to this clonotype: The junction does not match germline at one end; this may be a read error. The rearrangement links TRBV29-1 to TRBJ2-5; no clear D gene. CDR1 and CDR2 from the germline V gene are SQVTM and ANQGSEA. The CDR3 runs to 10 residues. CDR3 sequence reads: CSVGYNEQLF. In DNA form, the CDR3 reads TGCAGCGTGGGGTACAATGAGCAGCTCTTC.